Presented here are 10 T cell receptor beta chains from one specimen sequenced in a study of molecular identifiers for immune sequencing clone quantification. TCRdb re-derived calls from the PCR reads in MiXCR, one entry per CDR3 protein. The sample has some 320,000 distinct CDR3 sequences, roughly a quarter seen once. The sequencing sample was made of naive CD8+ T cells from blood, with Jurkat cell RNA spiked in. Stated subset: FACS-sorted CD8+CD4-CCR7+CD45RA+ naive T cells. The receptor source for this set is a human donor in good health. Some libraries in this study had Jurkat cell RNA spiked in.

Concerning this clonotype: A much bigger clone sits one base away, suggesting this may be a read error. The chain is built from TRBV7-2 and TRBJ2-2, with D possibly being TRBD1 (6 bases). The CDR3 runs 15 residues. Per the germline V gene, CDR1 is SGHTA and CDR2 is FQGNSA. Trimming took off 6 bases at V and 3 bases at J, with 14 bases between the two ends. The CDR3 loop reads CASRGQREYTGELFF. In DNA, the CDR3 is TGTGCCAGCAGAGGACAGCGAGAGTACACCGGGGAGCTGTTTTTT.

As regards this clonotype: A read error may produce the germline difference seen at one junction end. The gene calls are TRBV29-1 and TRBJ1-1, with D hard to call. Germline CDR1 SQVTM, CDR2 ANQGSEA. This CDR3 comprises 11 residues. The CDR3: CSGEAGTEAVF. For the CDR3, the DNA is TGCAGCGGGGAAGCGGGCACTGAAGCTGTCTTT.

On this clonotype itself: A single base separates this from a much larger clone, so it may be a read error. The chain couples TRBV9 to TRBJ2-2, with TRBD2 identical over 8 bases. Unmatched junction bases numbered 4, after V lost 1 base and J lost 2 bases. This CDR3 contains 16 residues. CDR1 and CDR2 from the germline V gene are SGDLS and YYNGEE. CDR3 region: CASSVRGGPNTGELFF. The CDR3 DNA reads TGTGCCAGCAGCGTACGGGGGGGCCCTAACACCGGGGAGCTGTTTTTT.

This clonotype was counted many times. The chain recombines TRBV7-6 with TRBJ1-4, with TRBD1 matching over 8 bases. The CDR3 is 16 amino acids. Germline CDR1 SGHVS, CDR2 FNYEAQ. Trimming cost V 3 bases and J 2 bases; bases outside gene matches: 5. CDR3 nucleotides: TGTGCCAGCAGCTTGCGGTACAGGGGGACTAATGAAAAACTGTTTTTT. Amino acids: CASSLRYRGTNEKLFF.

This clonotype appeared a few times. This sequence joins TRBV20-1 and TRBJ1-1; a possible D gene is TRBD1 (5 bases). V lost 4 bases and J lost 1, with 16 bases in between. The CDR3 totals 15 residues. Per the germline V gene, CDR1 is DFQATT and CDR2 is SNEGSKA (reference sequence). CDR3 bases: TGCAGTGCTATCCAGGGAAGTAGGAGGAACACTGAAGCTTTCTTT. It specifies CSAIQGSRRNTEAFF.

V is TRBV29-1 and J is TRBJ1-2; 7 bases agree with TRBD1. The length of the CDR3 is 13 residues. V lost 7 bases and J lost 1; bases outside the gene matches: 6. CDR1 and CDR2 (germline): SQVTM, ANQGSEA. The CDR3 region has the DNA TGCAGCGCCGGGACAGAGCATAACTATGGCTACACCTTC. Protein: CSAGTEHNYGYTF.

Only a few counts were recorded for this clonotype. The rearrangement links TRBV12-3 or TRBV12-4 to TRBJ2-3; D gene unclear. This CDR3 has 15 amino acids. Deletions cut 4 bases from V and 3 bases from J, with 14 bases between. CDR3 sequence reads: CASSSGPTWTDTQYF. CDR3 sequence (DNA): TGTGCCAGCAGTTCAGGCCCGACGTGGACAGATACGCAGTATTTT.

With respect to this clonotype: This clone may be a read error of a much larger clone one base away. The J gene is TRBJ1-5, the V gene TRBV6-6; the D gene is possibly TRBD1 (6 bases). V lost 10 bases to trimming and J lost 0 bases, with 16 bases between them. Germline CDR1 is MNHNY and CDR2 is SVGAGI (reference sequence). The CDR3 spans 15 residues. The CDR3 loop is CATYRDTHSNQPQHF. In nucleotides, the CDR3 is TGTGCCACCTACCGGGACACCCATAGCAATCAGCCCCAGCATTTT.

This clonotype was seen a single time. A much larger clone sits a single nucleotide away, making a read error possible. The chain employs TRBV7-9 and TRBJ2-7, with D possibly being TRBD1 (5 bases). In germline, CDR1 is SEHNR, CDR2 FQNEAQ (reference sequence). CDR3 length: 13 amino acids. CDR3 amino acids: CVSSLAARAEQYF. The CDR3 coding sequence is TGTGTCAGCAGCTTAGCTGCCAGGGCCGAGCAGTACTTC.

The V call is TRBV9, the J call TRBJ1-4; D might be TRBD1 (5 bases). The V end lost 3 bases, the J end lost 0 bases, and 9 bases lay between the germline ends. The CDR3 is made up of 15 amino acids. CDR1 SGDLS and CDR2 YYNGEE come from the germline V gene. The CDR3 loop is CASSGGGTTNEKLFF. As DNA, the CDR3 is TGTGCCAGCAGCGGTGGGGGGACAACTAATGAAAAACTGTTTTTT.